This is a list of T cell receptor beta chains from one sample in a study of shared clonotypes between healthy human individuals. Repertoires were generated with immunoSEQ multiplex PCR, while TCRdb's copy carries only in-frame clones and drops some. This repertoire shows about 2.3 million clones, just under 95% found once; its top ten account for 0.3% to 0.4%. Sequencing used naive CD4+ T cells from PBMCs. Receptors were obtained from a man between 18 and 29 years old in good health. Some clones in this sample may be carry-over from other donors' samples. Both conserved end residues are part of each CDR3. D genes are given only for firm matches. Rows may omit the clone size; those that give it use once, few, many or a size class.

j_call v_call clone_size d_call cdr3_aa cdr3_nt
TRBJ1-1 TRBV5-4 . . CASSLGGEAFF TGTGCCAGCAGCTTGGGGGGGGAAGCTTTCTTT
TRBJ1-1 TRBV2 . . CASSDQVAYTEAFF TGTGCCAGCAGCGACCAGGTAGCATACACTGAAGCTTTCTTT
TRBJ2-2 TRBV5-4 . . CASSSAAKWGAGELFF TGTGCCAGCAGCTCGGCGGCTAAGTGGGGCGCCGGGGAGCTGTTTTTT
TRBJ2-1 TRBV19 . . CASSIGGTVGNEQFF TGTGCCAGTAGTATTGGGGGGACCGTCGGCAATGAGCAGTTCTTC
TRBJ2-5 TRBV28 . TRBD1 CASSLADRIVKTQYF TGTGCCAGCAGTTTAGCGGACAGGATCGTTAAGACCCAGTACTTC
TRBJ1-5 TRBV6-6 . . CASTQGPYQPQHF TGTGCCAGCACCCAGGGTCCCTATCAGCCCCAGCATTTT
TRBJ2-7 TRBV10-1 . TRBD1 CASSQQGSSYEQYF TGCGCCAGCAGTCAACAGGGGTCGAGCTACGAGCAGTACTTC
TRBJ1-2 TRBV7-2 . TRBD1 CASSPIDRGRQGYTF TGTGCCAGCAGCCCGATCGACAGGGGGCGACAAGGCTACACCTTC
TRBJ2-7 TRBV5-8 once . CASSFGPYEQYF TGTGCCAGCAGCTTTGGACCCTACGAGCAGTACTTC
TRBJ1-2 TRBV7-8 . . CASSGARGRTMGSGYTF TGTGCCAGCAGCGGGGCTAGGGGCCGAACCATGGGGAGTGGCTACACCTTC
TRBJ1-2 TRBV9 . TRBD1 CASSVDRQGLIYGYTF TGTGCCAGCAGCGTAGACCGACAGGGGTTAATATATGGCTACACCTTC
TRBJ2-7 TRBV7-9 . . CASSLQGTDYEQYF TGTGCCAGCAGCTTACAGGGGACGGATTACGAGCAGTACTTC
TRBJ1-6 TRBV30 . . CAWRTGSLRNSPLHF TGTGCCTGGAGAACAGGGAGTTTGAGGAATTCACCCCTCCACTTT
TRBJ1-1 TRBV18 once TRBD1 CASETGAVGTEAFF TGTGCCAGCGAAACAGGGGCTGTAGGCACTGAAGCTTTCTTT
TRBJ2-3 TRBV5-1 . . CASSPTPGPSGTDTQYF TGCGCCAGCAGCCCAACACCGGGGCCAAGCGGCACAGATACGCAGTATTTT
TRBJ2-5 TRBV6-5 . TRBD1 CASSYLGTAQETQYF TGTGCCAGCAGTTACTTGGGGACAGCTCAAGAGACCCAGTACTTC
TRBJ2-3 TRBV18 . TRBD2 CASSPLELAVSTDTQYF TGTGCCAGCTCACCTCTCGAACTAGCGGTTAGCACAGATACGCAGTATTTT
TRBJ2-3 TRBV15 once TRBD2 CATSRGLAVLRDTQYF TGTGCCACCAGCAGGGGACTAGCGGTCCTCCGGGATACGCAGTATTTT
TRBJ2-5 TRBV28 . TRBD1 CASSLRGQGGETQYF TGTGCCAGCAGTTTAAGGGGACAGGGCGGGGAGACCCAGTACTTC
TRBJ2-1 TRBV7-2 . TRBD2 CASSLAGAGGYNEQFF TGTGCCAGCAGCTTAGCGGGAGCGGGAGGTTACAATGAGCAGTTCTTC
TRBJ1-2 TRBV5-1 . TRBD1 CASSLTTGLVGYTF TGCGCCAGCAGCCTCACGACAGGGTTGGTTGGCTACACCTTC
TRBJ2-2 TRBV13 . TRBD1 CASSSGTGNTGELFF TGTGCCAGCAGTTCCGGGACAGGAAACACCGGGGAGCTGTTTTTT
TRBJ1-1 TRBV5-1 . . CASSLLGRPNTEAFF TGCGCCAGCAGCTTGCTCGGACGGCCGAACACTGAAGCTTTCTTT
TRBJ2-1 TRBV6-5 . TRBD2 CATHGGRALLEQFF TGTGCCACCCACGGCGGGAGGGCCTTACTTGAGCAGTTCTTC
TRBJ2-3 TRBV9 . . CASSSRTNTDTQYF TGTGCCAGCAGCTCTCGGACTAACACAGATACGCAGTATTTT
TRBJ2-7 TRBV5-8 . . CASSLGTWTSYEQYF TGTGCCAGCAGCTTGGGGACATGGACCTCCTACGAGCAGTACTTC
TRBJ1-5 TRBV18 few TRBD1 CASSPGTGEQPQHF TGTGCCAGCTCACCTGGGACAGGGGAACAGCCCCAGCATTTT
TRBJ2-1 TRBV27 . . CASSLSPTFTGSLLDEQFF TGTGCCAGCAGTTTATCGCCTACCTTTACAGGGTCCCTCTTAGATGAGCAGTTCTTC
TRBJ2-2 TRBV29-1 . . CSVEGPTNTGELFF TGCAGCGTTGAAGGGCCAACGAACACCGGGGAGCTGTTTTTT
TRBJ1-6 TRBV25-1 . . CASSARGNYNSPLHF TGTGCCAGCAGCGCACGGGGCAACTATAATTCACCCCTCCACTTT
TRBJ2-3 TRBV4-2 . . CASSLPLHQDTQYF TGTGCCAGCAGCCTCCCACTACACCAAGATACGCAGTATTTT
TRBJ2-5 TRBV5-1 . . CASSLSILETQYF TGCGCCAGCAGCTTGTCCATACTAGAGACCCAGTACTTC
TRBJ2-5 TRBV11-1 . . CASSTYRGHYQETQYF TGTGCCAGCAGCACATATCGGGGCCACTATCAAGAGACCCAGTACTTC